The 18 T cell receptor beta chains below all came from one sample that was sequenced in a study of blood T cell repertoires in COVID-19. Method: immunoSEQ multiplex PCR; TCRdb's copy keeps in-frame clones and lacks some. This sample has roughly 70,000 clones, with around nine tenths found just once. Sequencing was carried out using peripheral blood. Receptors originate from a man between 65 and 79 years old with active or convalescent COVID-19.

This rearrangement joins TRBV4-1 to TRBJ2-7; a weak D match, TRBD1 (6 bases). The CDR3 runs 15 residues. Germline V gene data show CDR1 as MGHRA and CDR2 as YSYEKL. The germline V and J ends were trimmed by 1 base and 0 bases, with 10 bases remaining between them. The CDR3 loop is CASSQGQGISYEQYF. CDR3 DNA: TGCGCCAGCAGCCAAGGCCAGGGGATCTCCTACGAGCAGTACTTC.

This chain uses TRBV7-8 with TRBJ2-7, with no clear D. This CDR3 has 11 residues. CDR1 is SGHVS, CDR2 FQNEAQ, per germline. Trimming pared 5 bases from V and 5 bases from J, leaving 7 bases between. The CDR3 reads CASSQSHEQYF. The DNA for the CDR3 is TGTGCCAGCAGCCAATCTCACGAGCAGTACTTC.

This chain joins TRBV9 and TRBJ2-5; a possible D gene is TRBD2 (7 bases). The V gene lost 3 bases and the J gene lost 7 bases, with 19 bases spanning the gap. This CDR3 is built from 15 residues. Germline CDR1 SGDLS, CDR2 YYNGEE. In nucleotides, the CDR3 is TGTGCCAGCAGCGCTCTAGTGGGGGGGCCTGGGACCCAGTACTTC. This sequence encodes CASSALVGGPGTQYF. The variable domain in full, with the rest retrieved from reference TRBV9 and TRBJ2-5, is DSGVTQTPKHLITATGQRVTLRCSPRSGDLSVYWYQQSLDQGLQFLIQYYNGEERAKGNILERFSAQQFPDLHSELNLSSLELGDSALYFCASSALVGGPGTQYFGPGTRLLVL.

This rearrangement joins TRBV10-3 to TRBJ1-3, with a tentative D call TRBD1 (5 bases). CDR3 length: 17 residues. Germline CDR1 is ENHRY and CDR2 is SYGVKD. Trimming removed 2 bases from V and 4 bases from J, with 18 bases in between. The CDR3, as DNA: TGTGCCATCAGTGAGGGTCAAGGCGGAGGGGTCGGAAACACCATATATTTT. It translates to CAISEGQGGGVGNTIYF.

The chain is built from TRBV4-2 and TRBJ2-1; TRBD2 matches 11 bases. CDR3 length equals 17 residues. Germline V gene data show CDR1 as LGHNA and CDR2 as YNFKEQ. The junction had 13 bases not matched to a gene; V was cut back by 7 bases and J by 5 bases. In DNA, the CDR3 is TGTGCCAGCACTCCTTTATTAGCGGGAGGGCCCAACAATGAGCAGTTCTTC. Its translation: CASTPLLAGGPNNEQFF.

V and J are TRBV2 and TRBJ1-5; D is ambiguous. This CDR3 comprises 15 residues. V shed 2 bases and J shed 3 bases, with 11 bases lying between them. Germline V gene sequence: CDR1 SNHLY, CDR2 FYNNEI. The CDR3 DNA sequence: TGTGCCAGCAGTGAACCTGCGGGGATCAATCAGCCCCAGCATTTT. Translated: CASSEPAGINQPQHF. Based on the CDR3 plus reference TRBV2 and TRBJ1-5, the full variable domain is EPEVTQTPSHQVTQMGQEVILRCVPISNHLYFYWYRQILGQKVEFLVSFYNNEISEKSEIFDDQFSVERPDGSNFTLKIRSTKLEDSAMYFCASSEPAGINQPQHFGDGTRLSIL.

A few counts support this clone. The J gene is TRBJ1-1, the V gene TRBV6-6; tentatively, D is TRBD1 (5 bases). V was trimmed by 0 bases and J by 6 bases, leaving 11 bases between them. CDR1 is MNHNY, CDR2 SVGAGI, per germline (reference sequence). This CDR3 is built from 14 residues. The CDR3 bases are TGTGCCAGCAGTTACTCGCAGGGTTGGTCTGAAGCTTTCTTT. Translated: CASSYSQGWSEAFF.

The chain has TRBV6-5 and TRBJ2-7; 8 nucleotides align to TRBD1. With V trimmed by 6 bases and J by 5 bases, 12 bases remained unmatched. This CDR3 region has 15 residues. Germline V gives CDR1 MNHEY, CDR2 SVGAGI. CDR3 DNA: TGTGCCAGCAGCGATCCAGGGGGCAGGAGTAACGAGCAGTACTTC. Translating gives CASSDPGGRSNEQYF.

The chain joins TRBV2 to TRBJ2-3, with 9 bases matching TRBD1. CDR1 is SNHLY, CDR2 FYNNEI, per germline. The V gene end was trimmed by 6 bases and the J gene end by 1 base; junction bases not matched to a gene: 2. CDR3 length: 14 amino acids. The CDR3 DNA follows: TGTGCCAGCAGCCGGGACAGGGGCACAGATACGCAGTATTTT. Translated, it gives CASSRDRGTDTQYF.

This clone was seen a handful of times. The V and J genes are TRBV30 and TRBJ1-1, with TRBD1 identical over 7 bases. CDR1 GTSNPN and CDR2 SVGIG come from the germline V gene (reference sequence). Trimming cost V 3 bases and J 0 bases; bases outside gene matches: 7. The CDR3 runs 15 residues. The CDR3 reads CAWRPPDRMNTEAFF. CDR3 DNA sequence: TGTGCCTGGAGACCCCCGGACAGGATGAACACTGAAGCTTTCTTT.

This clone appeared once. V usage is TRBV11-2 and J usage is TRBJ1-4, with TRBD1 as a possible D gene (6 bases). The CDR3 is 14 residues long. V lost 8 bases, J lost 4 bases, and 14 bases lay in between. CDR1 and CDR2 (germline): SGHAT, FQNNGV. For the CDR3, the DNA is TGTGCCAGCCAGATTACAGGGCGTAATGAAAAACTGTTTTTT. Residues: CASQITGRNEKLFF.

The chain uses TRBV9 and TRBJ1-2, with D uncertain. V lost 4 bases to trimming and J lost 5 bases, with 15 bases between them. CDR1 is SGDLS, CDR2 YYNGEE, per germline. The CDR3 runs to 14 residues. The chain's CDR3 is CASSSSGGRYGYTF. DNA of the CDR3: TGTGCCAGCAGCTCCAGCGGTGGCAGATATGGCTACACCTTC.

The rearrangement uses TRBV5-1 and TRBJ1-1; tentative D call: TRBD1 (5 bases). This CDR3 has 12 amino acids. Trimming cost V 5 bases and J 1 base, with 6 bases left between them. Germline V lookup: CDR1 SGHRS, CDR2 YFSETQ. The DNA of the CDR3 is TGCGCCAGCAGAGGGGAGAACACTGAAGCTTTCTTT. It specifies CASRGENTEAFF. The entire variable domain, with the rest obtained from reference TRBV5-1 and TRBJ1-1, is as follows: KAGVTQTPRYLIKTRGQQVTLSCSPISGHRSVSWYQQTPGQGLQFLFEYFSETQRNKGNFPGRFSGRQFSNSRSEMNVSTLELGDSALYLCASRGENTEAFFGQGTRLTVV.

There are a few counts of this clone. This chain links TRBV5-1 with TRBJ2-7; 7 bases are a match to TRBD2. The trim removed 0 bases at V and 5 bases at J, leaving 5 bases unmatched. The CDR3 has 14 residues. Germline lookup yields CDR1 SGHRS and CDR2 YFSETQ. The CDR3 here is CASSLGGGPDEQYF. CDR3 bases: TGCGCCAGCAGCTTGGGGGGAGGGCCCGACGAGCAGTACTTC. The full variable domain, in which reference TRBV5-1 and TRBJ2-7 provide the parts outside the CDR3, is KAGVTQTPRYLIKTRGQQVTLSCSPISGHRSVSWYQQTPGQGLQFLFEYFSETQRNKGNFPGRFSGRQFSNSRSEMNVSTLELGDSALYLCASSLGGGPDEQYFGPGTRLTVT.

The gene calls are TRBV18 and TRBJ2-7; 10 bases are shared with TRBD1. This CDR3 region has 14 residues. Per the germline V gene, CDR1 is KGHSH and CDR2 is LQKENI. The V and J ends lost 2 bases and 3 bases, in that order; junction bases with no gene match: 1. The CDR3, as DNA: TGTGCCAGCTCACCAGGGACAGGGGTCTACGAGCAGTACTTC. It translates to CASSPGTGVYEQYF.

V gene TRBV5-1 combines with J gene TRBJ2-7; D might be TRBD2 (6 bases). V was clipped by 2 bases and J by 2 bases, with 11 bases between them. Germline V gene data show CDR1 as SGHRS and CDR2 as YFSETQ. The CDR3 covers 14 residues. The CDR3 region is CASSLPGSTYEQYF. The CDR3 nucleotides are TGCGCCAGCAGCTTACCCGGGAGTACCTACGAGCAGTACTTC.

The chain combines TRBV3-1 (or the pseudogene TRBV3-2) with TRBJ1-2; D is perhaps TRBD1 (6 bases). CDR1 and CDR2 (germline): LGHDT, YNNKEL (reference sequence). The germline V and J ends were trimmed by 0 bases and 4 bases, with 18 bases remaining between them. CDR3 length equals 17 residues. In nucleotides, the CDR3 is TGTGCCAGCAGCCAAGACGGGGCCGGCAGGGGCATCTATGGCTACACCTTC. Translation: CASSQDGAGRGIYGYTF.

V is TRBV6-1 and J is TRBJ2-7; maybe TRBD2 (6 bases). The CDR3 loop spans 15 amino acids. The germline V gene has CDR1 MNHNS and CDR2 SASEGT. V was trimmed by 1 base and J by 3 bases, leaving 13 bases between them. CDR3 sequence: CASSEEAAGFYEQYF. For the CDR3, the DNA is TGTGCCAGCAGTGAAGAGGCCGCGGGGTTCTACGAGCAGTACTTC.